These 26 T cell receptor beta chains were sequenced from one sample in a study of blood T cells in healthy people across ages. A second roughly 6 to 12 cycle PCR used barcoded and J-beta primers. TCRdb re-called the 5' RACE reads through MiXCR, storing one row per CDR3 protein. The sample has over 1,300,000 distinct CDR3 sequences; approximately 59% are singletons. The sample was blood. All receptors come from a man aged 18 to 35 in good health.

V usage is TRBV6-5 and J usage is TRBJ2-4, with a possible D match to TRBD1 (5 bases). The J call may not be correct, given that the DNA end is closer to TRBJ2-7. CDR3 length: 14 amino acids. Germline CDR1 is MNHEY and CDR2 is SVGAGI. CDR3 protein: CASSYNAGTYEQYF. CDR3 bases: TGTGCCAGCAGTTACAATGCAGGGACCTACGAGCAGTACTTC.

The CDR3 region is CSARDLAGVTGYTF. The CDR3 DNA follows: TGCAGTGCTAGAGATCTGGCAGGGGTTACTGGCTACACCTTC. This chain joins TRBV20-1 and TRBJ1-2; tentative D call: TRBD1 (6 bases). Germline assignment: CDR1 DFQATT and CDR2 SNEGSKA (reference sequence). V shed 0 bases and J shed 7 bases, with 15 bases lying between them. The CDR3 runs to 14 residues.

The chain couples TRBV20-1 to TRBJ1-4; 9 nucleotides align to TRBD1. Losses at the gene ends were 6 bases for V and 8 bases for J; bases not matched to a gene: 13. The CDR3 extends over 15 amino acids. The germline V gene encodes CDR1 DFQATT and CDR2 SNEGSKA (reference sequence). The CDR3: CSAGGQGQIEEKLFF. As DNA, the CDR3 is TGCAGTGCCGGTGGACAGGGGCAGATCGAAGAAAAACTGTTTTTT.

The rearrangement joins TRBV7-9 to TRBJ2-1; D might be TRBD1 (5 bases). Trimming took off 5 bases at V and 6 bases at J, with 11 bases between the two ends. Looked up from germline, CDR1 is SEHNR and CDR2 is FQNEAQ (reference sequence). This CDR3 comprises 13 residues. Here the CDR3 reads CASSPQVSNEQFF. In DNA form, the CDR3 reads TGTGCCAGCAGCCCACAGGTTAGCAATGAGCAGTTCTTC.

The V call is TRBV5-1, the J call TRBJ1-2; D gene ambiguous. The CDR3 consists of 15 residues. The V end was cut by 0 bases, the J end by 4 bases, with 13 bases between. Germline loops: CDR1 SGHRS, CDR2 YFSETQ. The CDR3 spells CASSLEGIPLYGYTF. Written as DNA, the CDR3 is TGCGCCAGCAGCTTGGAGGGCATCCCCCTCTATGGCTACACCTTC.

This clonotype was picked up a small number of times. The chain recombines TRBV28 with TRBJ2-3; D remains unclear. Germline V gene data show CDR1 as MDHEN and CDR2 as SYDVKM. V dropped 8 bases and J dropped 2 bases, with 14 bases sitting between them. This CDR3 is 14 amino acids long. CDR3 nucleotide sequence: TGTGCCAGCGCAATGGCAGACCACACAGATACGCAGTATTTT. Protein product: CASAMADHTDTQYF. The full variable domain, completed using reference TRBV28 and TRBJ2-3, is DVKVTQSSRYLVKRTGEKVFLECVQDMDHENMFWYRQDPGLGLRLIYFSYDVKMKEKGDIPEGYSVSREKKERFSLILESASTNQTSMYLCASAMADHTDTQYFGPGTRLTVL.

The CDR3, as DNA: TGTGCCAGCAGCTACGATACAGGGTACACTGAAGCTTTCTTT. Translating gives CASSYDTGYTEAFF. This chain uses TRBV11-2 with TRBJ1-1, with D tentatively TRBD1 (6 bases). Looked up from germline, CDR1 is SGHAT and CDR2 is FQNNGV. This CDR3 has 14 residues. The ends were cut back, 4 bases at V and 3 bases at J, with 12 bases in the middle. Looking up the rest from reference TRBV11-2 and TRBJ1-1 gives the full variable domain: EAGVAQSPRYKIIEKRQSVAFWCNPISGHATLYWYQQILGQGPKLLIQFQNNGVVDDSQLPKDRFSAERLKGVDSTLKIQPAKLEDSAVYLCASSYDTGYTEAFFGQGTRLTVV.

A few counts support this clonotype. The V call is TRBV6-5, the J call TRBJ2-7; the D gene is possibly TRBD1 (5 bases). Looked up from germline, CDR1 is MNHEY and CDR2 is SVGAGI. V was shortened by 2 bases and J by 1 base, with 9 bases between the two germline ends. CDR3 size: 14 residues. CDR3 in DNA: TGTGCCAGCAGTTACCGCAGGGAATCCTACGAGCAGTACTTC. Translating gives CASSYRRESYEQYF.

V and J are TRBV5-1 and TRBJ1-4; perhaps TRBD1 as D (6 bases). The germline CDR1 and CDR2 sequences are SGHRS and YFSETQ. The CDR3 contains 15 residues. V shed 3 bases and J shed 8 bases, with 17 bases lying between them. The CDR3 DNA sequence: TGCGCCAGCAGCTCCGAGGGGGTCCTAGAAGAAAAACTGTTTTTT. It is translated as CASSSEGVLEEKLFF.

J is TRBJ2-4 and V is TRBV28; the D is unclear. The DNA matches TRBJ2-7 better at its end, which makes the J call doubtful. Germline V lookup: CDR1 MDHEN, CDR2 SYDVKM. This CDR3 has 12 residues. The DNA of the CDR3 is TGTGCCAGCAGCCCACAAGCCAACGAGCAGTACTTC. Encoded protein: CASSPQANEQYF.

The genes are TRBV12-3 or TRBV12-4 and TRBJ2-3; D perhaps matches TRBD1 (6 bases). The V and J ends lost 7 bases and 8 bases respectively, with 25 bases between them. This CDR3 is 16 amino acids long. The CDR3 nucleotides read TGTGCCAGCATATCGAGCGGCAGGGGAGACGGTAGTACGCAGTATTTT. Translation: CASISSGRGDGSTQYF.

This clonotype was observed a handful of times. The DNA of the CDR3 is TGTGCCAGCAAGCCCGGGACTACCTCCTACGAGCAGTACTTC. It specifies CASKPGTTSYEQYF. The V gene is TRBV6-6, the J gene TRBJ2-7; 7 bases are a match to TRBD2. This CDR3 has 14 residues. Germline-derived CDR1 and CDR2 are MNHNY and SVGAGI (reference sequence). With 7 bases clipped from V and 0 bases from J, the junction kept 6 bases outside the gene matches.

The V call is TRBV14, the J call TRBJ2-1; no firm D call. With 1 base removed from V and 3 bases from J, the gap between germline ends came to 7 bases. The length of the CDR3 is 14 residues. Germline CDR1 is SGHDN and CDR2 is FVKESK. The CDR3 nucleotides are TGTGCCAGCAGCCAAGGAATTCTCTACAATGAGCAGTTCTTC. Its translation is CASSQGILYNEQFF.

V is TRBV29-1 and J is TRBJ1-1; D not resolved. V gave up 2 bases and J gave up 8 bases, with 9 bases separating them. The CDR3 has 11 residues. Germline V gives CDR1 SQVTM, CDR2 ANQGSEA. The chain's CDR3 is CSVEKGREAFF. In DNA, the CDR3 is TGCAGCGTTGAAAAGGGAAGGGAAGCTTTCTTT.

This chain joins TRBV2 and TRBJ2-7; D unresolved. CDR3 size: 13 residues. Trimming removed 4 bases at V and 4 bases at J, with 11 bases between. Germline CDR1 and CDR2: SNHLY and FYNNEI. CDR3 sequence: CASSGEMGYEQYF. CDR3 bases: TGTGCCAGCAGTGGAGAAATGGGTTACGAGCAGTACTTC.

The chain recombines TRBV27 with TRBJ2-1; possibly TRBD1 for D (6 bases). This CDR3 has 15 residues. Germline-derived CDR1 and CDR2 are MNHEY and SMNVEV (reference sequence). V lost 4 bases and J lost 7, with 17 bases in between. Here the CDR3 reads CASSSPPGERNEQFF. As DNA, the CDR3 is TGTGCCAGCAGTTCGCCCCCAGGGGAGAGGAATGAGCAGTTCTTC.

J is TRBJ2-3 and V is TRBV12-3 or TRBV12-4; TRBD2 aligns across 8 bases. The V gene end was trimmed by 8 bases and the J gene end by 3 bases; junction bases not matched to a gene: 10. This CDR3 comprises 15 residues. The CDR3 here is CASSIIGRGTDTQYF. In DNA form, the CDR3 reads TGTGCCAGCTCGATCATCGGGAGGGGGACAGATACGCAGTATTTT.

This CDR3 is CASSPGHRSNQPQHF. CDR3 DNA sequence: TGTGCCAGCAGCCCGGGACACCGAAGCAATCAGCCCCAGCATTTT. The rearrangement uses TRBV7-9 and TRBJ1-5; D perhaps matches TRBD1 (6 bases). The germline V gene encodes CDR1 SEHNR and CDR2 FQNEAQ (reference sequence). V lost 5 bases, J lost 1 base, and 12 bases lay in between. CDR3 size: 15 residues. Full variable domain (missing parts from reference TRBV7-9 and TRBJ1-5): DTGVSQNPRHKITKRGQNVTFRCDPISEHNRLYWYRQTLGQGPEFLTYFQNEAQLEKSRLLSDRFSAERPKGSFSTLEIQRTEQGDSAMYLCASSPGHRSNQPQHFGDGTRLSIL.

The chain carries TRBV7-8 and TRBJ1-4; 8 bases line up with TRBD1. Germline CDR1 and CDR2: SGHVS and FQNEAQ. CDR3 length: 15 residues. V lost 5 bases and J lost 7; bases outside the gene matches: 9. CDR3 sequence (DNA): TGTGCCAGCAGCCCCGAGACAGGGGTATCTGAAAAACTGTTTTTT. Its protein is CASSPETGVSEKLFF.

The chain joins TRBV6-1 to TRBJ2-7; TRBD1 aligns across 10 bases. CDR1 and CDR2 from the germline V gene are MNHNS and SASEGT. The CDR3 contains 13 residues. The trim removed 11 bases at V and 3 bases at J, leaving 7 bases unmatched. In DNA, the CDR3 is TGTGCCGGGGACAGGGGTCTGGGCTACGAGCAGTACTTC. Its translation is CAGDRGLGYEQYF.

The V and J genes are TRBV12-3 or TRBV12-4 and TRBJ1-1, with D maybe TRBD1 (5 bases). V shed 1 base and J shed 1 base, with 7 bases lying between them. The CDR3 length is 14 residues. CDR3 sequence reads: CASSLGTKNTEAFF. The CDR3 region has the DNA TGTGCCAGCAGTTTAGGGACAAAGAACACTGAAGCTTTCTTT.

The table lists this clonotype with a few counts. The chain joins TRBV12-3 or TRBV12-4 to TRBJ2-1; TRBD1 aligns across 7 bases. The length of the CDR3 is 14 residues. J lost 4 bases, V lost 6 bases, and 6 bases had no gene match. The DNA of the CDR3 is TGTGCCAGCAGGAACGACAGGGAGTACAATGAGCAGTTCTTC. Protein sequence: CASRNDREYNEQFF.

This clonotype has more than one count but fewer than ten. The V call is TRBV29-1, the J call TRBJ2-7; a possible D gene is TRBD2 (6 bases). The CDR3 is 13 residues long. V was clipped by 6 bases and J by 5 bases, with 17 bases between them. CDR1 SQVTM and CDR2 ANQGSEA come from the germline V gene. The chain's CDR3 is CSVGGGRSHEQYF. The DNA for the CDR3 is TGCAGCGTGGGGGGTGGCAGGAGCCACGAGCAGTACTTC.

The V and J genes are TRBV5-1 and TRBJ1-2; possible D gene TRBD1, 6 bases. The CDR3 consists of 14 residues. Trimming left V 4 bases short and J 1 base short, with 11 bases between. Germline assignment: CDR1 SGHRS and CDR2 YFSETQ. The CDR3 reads CASSTEGVNYGYTF. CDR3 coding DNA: TGCGCCAGCAGCACCGAGGGGGTTAACTATGGCTACACCTTC. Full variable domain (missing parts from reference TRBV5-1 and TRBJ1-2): KAGVTQTPRYLIKTRGQQVTLSCSPISGHRSVSWYQQTPGQGLQFLFEYFSETQRNKGNFPGRFSGRQFSNSRSEMNVSTLELGDSALYLCASSTEGVNYGYTFGSGTRLTVV.

The CDR3 protein is CASREGSLSYNEQFF. CDR3 nucleotide sequence: TGTGCCAGCAGAGAGGGATCCCTCTCCTACAATGAGCAGTTCTTC. The chain has TRBV27 and TRBJ2-1; tentative D call: TRBD2 (5 bases). Germline CDR1 is MNHEY and CDR2 is SMNVEV (reference sequence). There are 15 residues in the CDR3. V was clipped by 6 bases and J by 0 bases, with 12 bases between them.

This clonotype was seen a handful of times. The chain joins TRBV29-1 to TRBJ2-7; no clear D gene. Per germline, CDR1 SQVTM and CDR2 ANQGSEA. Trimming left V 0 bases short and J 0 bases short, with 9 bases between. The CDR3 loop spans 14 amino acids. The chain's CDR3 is CSVEERRSSYEQYF. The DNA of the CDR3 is TGCAGCGTTGAAGAAAGGCGATCCTCCTACGAGCAGTACTTC.